This section outlines one T cell receptor (beta chain) sequence together with its context. The source of the sample is a study of blood T cell repertoires in COVID-19. The method was immunoSEQ multiplex PCR; TCRdb's version includes in-frame clones alone and lacks a portion of them. The sample holds about 200,000 clones, about 85% seen once. CDR3 length equals 15 residues. Germline V gives CDR1 PRHDT, CDR2 FYEKMQ (reference sequence). The V end lost 4 bases, the J end lost 3 bases, and 16 bases lay between the germline ends. Sequences were obtained from peripheral blood. J is TRBJ2-7 and V is TRBV13; D is possibly TRBD2 (6 bases). The TCR comes from a woman aged 40 to 50 with COVID-19, enrolled during active disease. CDR3 region: CASSWRGRTHYEQYF. The CDR3, as DNA: TGTGCCAGCAGCTGGCGGGGACGGACGCACTACGAGCAGTACTTC.